The rows below give T cell receptor beta chains drawn from one sample of a study of T-cell memory formation after mild COVID-19. MiXCR, applied by TCRdb to the 5' RACE reads, yields one record per CDR3 protein. The sample consists of about 270,000 distinct CDR3 sequences, about 20% of them appearing once. Sequenced sample: PBMCs or a T cell subset sorted from them (not recorded which). Receptor source: a man between 18 and 35 years old who had mild COVID-19 (a few samples of this study predate the infection). Cell type and time point are not known. Both conserved end residues are part of each CDR3. A D gene is named only where the DNA matches it firmly. Part of the rows lack a size; the others show once, few, many or a class for expanded clones.

V	J	size	D	DNA	CDR3
TRBV7-3	TRBJ1-1	.	TRBD1	TGTGCCAGCAGCTTAACGGACAGGGGCCCTGAAGCTTTCTTT	CASSLTDRGPEAFF
TRBV9	TRBJ2-1	.	.	TGTGCCAGCAGCGTAGGCGGGGACCCCTACAATGAGCAGTTCTTC	CASSVGGDPYNEQFF
TRBV9	TRBJ2-3	few	.	TGTGCCAGCAGCGTAACTCCGCCAGATACGCAGTATTTT	CASSVTPPDTQYF
TRBV11-2	TRBJ2-3	.	.	TGTGCCAGCAGCTTCGCGGGGGCTGATACGCATTATTTT	CASSFAGADTHYF
TRBV24-1	TRBJ2-5	few	TRBD2	TGTGCCACCAGTGATTCAAGGGAGGGAGAGACCCAGTACTTC	CATSDSREGETQYF
TRBV5-5	TRBJ2-1	.	.	TGTGCCAGCAGCTTGGGGTCAGTTCGGCAGTTCTTC	CASSLGSVRQFF
TRBV20-1	TRBJ1-1	once	.	TGCAGTGCTCTAGTGGGGGGGCATGGCACTGAAGCTTTCTTT	CSALVGGHGTEAFF
TRBV19	TRBJ1-1	.	.	TGTGCCAGTAGTGCCCGTGGTCTACGGGACAACTCCAGGAACACTGAAGCTTTCTTT	CASSARGLRDNSRNTEAFF
TRBV4-1	TRBJ2-2	few	.	TGCGCCAGCAGCCAAGTGCAGGGAGTGCCCGGGGAGCTGTTTTTT	CASSQVQGVPGELFF
TRBV6-2/TRBV6-3	TRBJ1-1	few	.	TGTGCCAGTGTTAGCCGTCACCTCACTGAAGCTTTCTTT	CASVSRHLTEAFF
TRBV5-6	TRBJ1-2	.	.	TGTGCCAGCAGCTTGGATAATCGGTATGGCTACACCTTC	CASSLDNRYGYTF
TRBV7-2	TRBJ2-1	many	.	TGTGCCAGCAGCTTAACCCCCTCGGGTGAGCAGTTCTTC	CASSLTPSGEQFF
TRBV20-1	TRBJ2-5	.	.	TGCAGTGCCTTACAGGGTTCTGCGACCCAGTACTTC	CSALQGSATQYF
TRBV7-2	TRBJ1-5	.	.	TGTGCCAGCAGCTTAGTTATAGGGGCTGGTAAGCCCCAGCATTTT	CASSLVIGAGKPQHF
TRBV5-1	TRBJ2-1	many	.	TGCGCCAGCAGCTTCGGGGGCGGTTACAATGAGCAGTTCTTC	CASSFGGGYNEQFF
TRBV7-9	TRBJ2-7	few	.	TGTGCCAGCAGCCTCACTCGATATGTCTACGAGCAGTACTTC	CASSLTRYVYEQYF
TRBV2	TRBJ2-7	.	.	TGTGCCAGCCCCGGGGGGCCCAACGACGAGCAGTACTTC	CASPGGPNDEQYF
TRBV2	TRBJ1-1	few	.	TGTGCCAGCAGTGAAGCTGGCCGGCCGCGAGGGCCGAACACTGAAGCTTTCTTT	CASSEAGRPRGPNTEAFF
TRBV7-2	TRBJ1-2	many	.	TGTGCCAGCGGGCGAGGGCAGGTGTGGGACTATGGCTACACCTTC	CASGRGQVWDYGYTF
TRBV5-5	TRBJ1-2	once	.	TGTGCCAGCAGCTTCCAGACAGGCCTCTATGGCTACACCTTC	CASSFQTGLYGYTF
TRBV28	TRBJ2-5	few	.	TGTGCCAGCAGTGAAAAGGGGTTGTTGGAGACCCAGTACTTC	CASSEKGLLETQYF
TRBV15	TRBJ2-2	.	.	TGTGCCACCAGCAGAGATCGGGGACCCACGGCCGCCGGGGAGCTGTTTTTT	CATSRDRGPTAAGELFF
TRBV6-5	TRBJ2-7	.	.	TGTGCCAGCAGTAATGCCGGGAGCCGCGAGGAGCAGTACTTC	CASSNAGSREEQYF
TRBV24-1	TRBJ2-5	many	.	TGTGCCACCAGTGATCCCCGGACAGAAGAGACCCAGTACTTC	CATSDPRTEETQYF
TRBV4-2	TRBJ1-3	many	.	TGTGCCAGCAGCGACCGAGGGAGCTCTGGAAACACCATATATTTT	CASSDRGSSGNTIYF